These 25 T cell receptor beta chains originate from one sample sequenced in a study of blood T cell repertoires in COVID-19. Measured with immunoSEQ multiplex PCR; TCRdb has only the in-frame clones, and not every one. In the table there are about 420,000 clones, 70% to 90% of which are singletons. The sequencing input was peripheral blood. Every receptor here comes from a young man with COVID-19, enrolled during active disease.

The J gene is TRBJ2-5, the V gene TRBV9, with D perhaps matching TRBD2 (6 bases). The germline V and J ends were trimmed by 2 bases and 4 bases, with 12 bases remaining between them. The CDR3 consists of 14 residues. CDR1 and CDR2 (germline): SGDLS, YYNGEE. The chain's CDR3 is CASSVGGGPETQYF. The CDR3 nucleotides read TGTGCCAGCAGCGTCGGGGGAGGCCCAGAGACCCAGTACTTC.

The rearrangement links TRBV6-5 to TRBJ2-2; D is unresolved. This CDR3 is built from 13 residues. The germline V gene has CDR1 MNHEY and CDR2 SVGAGI. V was clipped by 6 bases and J by 1 base, with 6 bases between them. DNA of the CDR3: TGTGCCAGCAGAAACAGGAACACCGGGGAGCTGTTTTTT. Translated, it gives CASRNRNTGELFF.

This chain joins TRBV7-8 and TRBJ2-7; D might be TRBD2 (7 bases). The V gene lost 2 bases and the J gene lost 4 bases, with 15 bases spanning the gap. Germline V gene sequence: CDR1 SGHVS, CDR2 FQNEAQ. The CDR3 has 15 residues. The CDR3, as DNA: TGTGCCAGCAGCTTAACGAGGGAGGGGGGGTACGAGCAGTACTTC. Amino acid sequence: CASSLTREGGYEQYF.

The rearrangement joins TRBV5-4 to TRBJ2-7, with 7 bases matching TRBD2. Germline V gives CDR1 SGHNT, CDR2 YYREEE (reference sequence). CDR3 length: 14 residues. V lost 3 bases, J lost 2 bases, and 5 bases stayed unmatched. The CDR3 DNA reads as TGTGCCAGCAGCTCCGGACTAGAACCCTACGAGCAGTACTTC. Protein sequence: CASSSGLEPYEQYF.

This clone was picked up a small number of times. The chain has TRBV27 and TRBJ2-5, with TRBD2 as a possible D gene (6 bases). Per germline, CDR1 MNHEY and CDR2 SMNVEV (reference sequence). With 3 bases removed from V and 1 base from J, the gap between germline ends came to 15 bases. The CDR3 has 16 residues. The CDR3 is CASSFAHGTFQETQYF. The CDR3 nucleotides read TGTGCCAGCAGTTTTGCACACGGGACTTTCCAAGAGACCCAGTACTTC.

This sequence joins TRBV3-1 (or the pseudogene TRBV3-2) and TRBJ2-5; 7 positions match TRBD2. This CDR3 spans 13 amino acids. V lost 9 bases and J lost 2; bases outside the gene matches: 6. Germline values: CDR1 LGHDT, CDR2 YNNKEL (reference sequence). The CDR3 DNA follows: TGTGCCAGTGGGGCTAGCGGACAAGAGACCCAGTACTTC. It encodes CASGASGQETQYF.

The J gene is TRBJ2-3, the V gene TRBV12-5; TRBD2 matches at 9 bases. The CDR3 contains 16 residues. The germline CDR1 and CDR2 sequences are LGHNT and FRNRAP. V lost 0 bases to trimming and J lost 8 bases; unmatched junction nucleotides: 9. The CDR3 reads CASGLVFGAGGGTQYF. The CDR3 nucleotides are TGTGCTAGTGGTTTGGTATTCGGAGCGGGAGGAGGTACGCAGTATTTT.

V and J are TRBV9 and TRBJ2-1, with TRBD2 matching 7 bases. This CDR3 is built from 16 residues. Germline CDR1 reads SGDLS; CDR2 reads YYNGEE. After removal of 4 bases from V and 3 bases from J, the junction contained 10 bases not matched to a gene. CDR3: CASSPRAGVSYNEQFF. In nucleotides, the CDR3 is TGTGCCAGCAGCCCCCGCGCGGGAGTTAGCTACAATGAGCAGTTCTTC.

This clone was counted a few times. The rearrangement links TRBV10-1 to TRBJ2-3; 9 bases fit TRBD1. Germline CDR1 is WNHNN and CDR2 is SYGVQD (reference sequence). CDR3 length: 16 residues. The V gene end was trimmed by 0 bases and the J gene end by 5 bases; junction bases not matched to a gene: 6. This chain's CDR3 is CASSESPGQGKDTQYF. CDR3 DNA sequence: TGCGCCAGCAGTGAGTCGCCGGGACAGGGTAAAGATACGCAGTATTTT.

V is TRBV10-3 and J is TRBJ2-7; the D gene is possibly TRBD1 (6 bases). Germline CDR1 and CDR2: ENHRY and SYGVKD. The CDR3 is 12 amino acids. Trimming took 10 bases from V and 5 from J, leaving 15 bases between them. This CDR3 reads CATQGEGDEQYF. The CDR3 DNA is TGTGCCACCCAGGGTGAGGGGGACGAGCAGTACTTC.

A note on this clone: Mismatch with germline at one junction end may stem from a read error. The CDR3 here is CASSQERYF. The CDR3 DNA sequence: TGTGCCAGCAGCCAAGAGCGGTACTTC. The V call is TRBV3-1 (or the pseudogene TRBV3-2), the J call TRBJ2-7; no clear D gene. The CDR3 sequence is 9 residues long. CDR1 and CDR2 from the germline V gene are LGHDT and YNNKEL (reference sequence).

The rearrangement links TRBV23-1 to TRBJ2-3; a possible D gene is TRBD2 (6 bases). TRBV23-1 is designated an ORF whose function remains uncertain. Trimming pared 0 bases from V and 0 bases from J, leaving 13 bases between. The CDR3 is 17 amino acids. The CDR3 protein is CASSQSSTRSSTDTQYF. The DNA for the CDR3 is TGCGCCAGCAGTCAATCGTCGACTAGATCTAGCACAGATACGCAGTATTTT.

The J gene is TRBJ2-1, the V gene TRBV3-1 (or the pseudogene TRBV3-2); 7 bases align to TRBD1. The CDR3 is 13 amino acids. V trimming: 4 bases; J trimming: 9 bases; junction bases outside the gene matches: 6. Per the germline V gene, CDR1 is LGHDT and CDR2 is YNNKEL (reference sequence). This CDR3 is CASSRGQTGEQFF. The CDR3 DNA reads as TGTGCCAGCAGCCGGGGACAGACGGGTGAGCAGTTCTTC.

This chain uses TRBV5-1 with TRBJ2-1; 11 bases align to TRBD2. This CDR3 has 16 amino acids. Germline V gene sequence: CDR1 SGHRS, CDR2 YFSETQ. V lost 3 bases and J lost 6; bases outside the gene matches: 8. The CDR3 sequence: CASSSILAGALNEQFF. CDR3 sequence (DNA): TGCGCCAGCAGCTCTATACTAGCGGGGGCCCTCAATGAGCAGTTCTTC.

The V gene is TRBV13, the J gene TRBJ1-2; tentative D call: TRBD1 (6 bases). CDR3 length: 13 residues. The V end lost 2 bases, the J end lost 8 bases, and 12 bases lay between the germline ends. CDR1 is PRHDT and CDR2 is FYEKMQ in the germline V gene (reference sequence). The CDR3 region has the DNA TGTGCCAGCAGCTTAATGGTGAGGGGGGGCTACACCTTC. This gives the protein CASSLMVRGGYTF. The complete variable domain, with remaining parts taken from reference TRBV13 and TRBJ1-2, reads AAGVIQSPRHLIKEKRETATLKCYPIPRHDTVYWYQQGPGQDPQFLISFYEKMQSDKGSIPDRFSAQQFSDYHSELNMSSLELGDSALYFCASSLMVRGGYTFGSGTRLTVV.

CDR3 protein: CASSQEGRGLETQYF. The CDR3 nucleotides are TGCGCCAGCAGCCAAGAAGGCAGGGGGCTAGAGACCCAGTACTTC. The chain has TRBV4-1 and TRBJ2-5; the match to TRBD1 covers 8 bases. The CDR3 length is 15 residues. The germline gives CDR1 MGHRA, CDR2 YSYEKL. V trimming: 0 bases; J trimming: 4 bases; junction bases outside the gene matches: 4.

V gene TRBV5-1 combines with J gene TRBJ2-5; D unclear. Trimming left V 0 bases short and J 4 bases short, with 4 bases between. The CDR3 totals 12 residues. The germline gives CDR1 SGHRS, CDR2 YFSETQ. The CDR3 DNA reads as TGCGCCAGCAGCTTGGGAGCAGAGACCCAGTACTTC. Translating gives CASSLGAETQYF.

The gene calls are TRBV6-6 and TRBJ2-1; a possible D gene is TRBD2 (5 bases). Trimming removed 5 bases at V and 6 bases at J, with 11 bases between. The CDR3 has 13 residues. The V gene's germline CDR1 is MNHNY and CDR2 SVGAGI (reference sequence). The CDR3 spells CASSPRELNEQFF. The CDR3 nucleotides read TGTGCCAGCAGTCCGAGGGAACTCAATGAGCAGTTCTTC.

The chain has TRBV11-2 and TRBJ1-1; TRBD1 aligns across 8 bases. The CDR3 extends over 15 amino acids. V shed 5 bases and J 0 bases; nucleotides not matched to a gene: 5. Germline V gene sequence: CDR1 SGHAT, CDR2 FQNNGV. Here the CDR3 reads CASSDRTGLNTEAFF. Written as DNA, the CDR3 is TGTGCCAGCAGCGACCGGACAGGGCTGAACACTGAAGCTTTCTTT.

The chain combines TRBV9 with TRBJ2-1; D unclear. The length of the CDR3 is 12 residues. The V gene's germline CDR1 is SGDLS and CDR2 YYNGEE. Trimming took off 0 bases at V and 5 bases at J, with 3 bases between the two ends. For the CDR3, the DNA is TGTGCCAGCAGCGTAGCAGACAATGAGCAGTTCTTC. Translation gives CASSVADNEQFF.

This sequence joins TRBV25-1 and TRBJ1-4; D remains ambiguous. Germline V gene sequence: CDR1 MGHDK, CDR2 SYGVNS. V was cut by 0 bases and J by 6 bases, with 14 bases left in between. The CDR3 has 16 amino acids. The DNA for the CDR3 is TGTGCCAGCAGTGAATATACCCGGGAGTTATATGAAAAACTGTTTTTT. It encodes CASSEYTRELYEKLFF.

This chain uses TRBV7-9 with TRBJ2-5; 7 bases map to TRBD1. Germline-derived CDR1 and CDR2 are SEHNR and FQNEAQ (reference sequence). Losses at the gene ends were 3 bases for V and 9 bases for J; bases not matched to a gene: 7. The CDR3 runs to 13 residues. CDR3 loop: CASSFPDRPAQYF. CDR3 DNA sequence: TGTGCCAGCAGCTTCCCGGACAGGCCGGCCCAGTACTTC. Based on the CDR3 plus reference TRBV7-9 and TRBJ2-5, the full variable domain is DTGVSQNPRHKITKRGQNVTFRCDPISEHNRLYWYRQTLGQGPEFLTYFQNEAQLEKSRLLSDRFSAERPKGSFSTLEIQRTEQGDSAMYLCASSFPDRPAQYFGPGTRLLVL.

J is TRBJ2-7 and V is TRBV14; 8 nucleotides match TRBD1. Germline lookup yields CDR1 SGHDN and CDR2 FVKESK. The V gene end was trimmed by 0 bases and the J gene end by 7 bases; junction bases not matched to a gene: 11. The CDR3 covers 16 residues. CDR3 in DNA: TGTGCCAGCAGCCAAGAAGGCCAGGGGGCAAATTGGGAGCAGTACTTC. Its translation is CASSQEGQGANWEQYF.

J is TRBJ1-1 and V is TRBV28, with 8 bases aligning to TRBD1. The germline V gene has CDR1 MDHEN and CDR2 SYDVKM. Trimming cost V 5 bases and J 0 bases; bases outside gene matches: 8. CDR3 length equals 16 residues. The CDR3: CASSPLGQVMNTEAFF. As DNA, the CDR3 is TGTGCCAGCAGTCCTCTGGGACAGGTAATGAACACTGAAGCTTTCTTT.

The chain couples TRBV14 to TRBJ2-6; tentatively, D is TRBD1 (5 bases). The CDR3 loop spans 15 amino acids. Deletions cut 2 bases from V and 4 bases from J, with 9 bases between. Germline V gene data show CDR1 as SGHDN and CDR2 as FVKESK. CDR3 residues: CASSQLTAGANVLTF. The CDR3 bases are TGTGCCAGCAGCCAATTGACAGCAGGGGCCAACGTCCTGACTTTC.